This section outlines one TCR beta chain sequence together with its context. TCRdb keeps only in-frame clones here, not all; method: immunoSEQ multiplex PCR. Altogether some 350,000 clones are present, more than 80% being singletons, with the ten largest covering around 2.8%. These data come from a study of blood T cell repertoires in COVID-19. Turning to the study itself: T cells, B-cell-depleted T cells, or PBMCs provided the cDNA or gDNA that served as material.

Seattle researchers signed up patients amid active infection and tracked them longitudinally. The V gene lost 2 bases and the J gene lost 4 bases, with 11 bases spanning the gap. The CDR3 is made up of 14 amino acids. Germline loops: CDR1 MNHEY, CDR2 SVGAGI. The sequenced material came from peripheral blood. The source is a woman under 40 with COVID-19, enrolled during active disease. This chain uses TRBV6-5 with TRBJ1-1; D not resolved. CDR3 protein: CASSYRGRGTEAFF. The DNA for the CDR3 is TGTGCCAGCAGTTACCGAGGGAGAGGCACTGAAGCTTTCTTT.